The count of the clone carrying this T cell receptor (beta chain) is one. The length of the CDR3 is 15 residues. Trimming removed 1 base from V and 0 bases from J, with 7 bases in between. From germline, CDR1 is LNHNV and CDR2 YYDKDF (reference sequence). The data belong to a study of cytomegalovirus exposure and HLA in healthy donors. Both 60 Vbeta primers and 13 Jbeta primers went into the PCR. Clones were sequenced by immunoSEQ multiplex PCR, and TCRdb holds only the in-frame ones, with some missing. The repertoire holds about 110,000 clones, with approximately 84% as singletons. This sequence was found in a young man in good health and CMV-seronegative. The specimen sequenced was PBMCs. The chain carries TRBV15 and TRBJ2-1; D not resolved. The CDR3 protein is CATSRGADSYNEQFF. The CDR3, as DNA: TGTGCCACCAGCAGAGGGGCTGACTCCTACAATGAGCAGTTCTTC.